Sequencing of this T cell receptor (beta chain) was carried out in a study of blood T cell repertoires in COVID-19. Study-level information: The samples span acute and convalescent COVID-19 from the United States, Italy and Spain.

This clone was counted a single time. The J segment lost 7 bases and the V segment lost 2 bases, leaving 4 bases of the junction unmatched. Germline CDR1 and CDR2: LGHDT and YNNKEL (reference sequence). The CDR3 is made up of 14 amino acids. Methods used by the authors: From reference gene primer amplification, estimates of nucleated cell counts were derived. Libraries were prepared by immunoSEQ multiplex PCR; TCRdb keeps only in-frame clonotypes and omits some of them. V, J and clone size were drawn from that table, and D and trimming were deduced from the DNA. The sample holds about 100,000 clones, around 90% seen once.

Sequencing was done on a sample of peripheral blood. V gene TRBV3-1 (or the pseudogene TRBV3-2) combines with J gene TRBJ1-2, with 10 bases fitting TRBD1. This clonotype originated in an older woman with acute or convalescent COVID-19. CDR3 nucleotides: TGTGCCAGCAGCCAACCGGGACAGGGGACTGGCTACACCTTC. Translation: CASSQPGQGTGYTF.